This T cell receptor beta chain appears in the sequencing data of a study of response to subunit inactivated influenza vaccine. CDR3 length: 14 residues. Per the germline V gene, CDR1 is SEHNR and CDR2 is FQNEAQ (reference sequence). V shed 6 bases, J shed 5 bases, and the junction held 7 bases outside the gene matches. This clonotype was observed once. MiXCR was run by TCRdb on the RT-PCR reads, yielding one entry per CDR3 protein. The data contain roughly 760,000 distinct CDR3 sequences, around 20% of them singletons. The chain has TRBV7-9 and TRBJ2-5; TRBD1 agrees at 9 bases. This sample comprised PBMCs from blood, obtained around 5 days after vaccination. The receptor comes from a man aged 45-65 years who received an inactivated influenza vaccine. The CDR3 protein is CASRGDRVWETQYF. The CDR3 nucleotides read TGTGCCAGCAGGGGGGACAGGGTTTGGGAGACCCAGTACTTC.